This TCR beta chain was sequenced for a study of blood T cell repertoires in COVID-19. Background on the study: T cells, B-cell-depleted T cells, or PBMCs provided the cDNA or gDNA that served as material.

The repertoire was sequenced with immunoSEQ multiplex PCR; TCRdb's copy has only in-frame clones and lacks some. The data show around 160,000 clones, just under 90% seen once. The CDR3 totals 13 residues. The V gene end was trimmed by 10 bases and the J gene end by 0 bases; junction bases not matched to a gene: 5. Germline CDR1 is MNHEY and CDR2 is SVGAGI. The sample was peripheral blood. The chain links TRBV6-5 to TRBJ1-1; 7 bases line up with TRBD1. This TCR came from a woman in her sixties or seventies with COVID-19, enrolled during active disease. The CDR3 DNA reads TGTGCCACCCGACAGGGATTGAACACTGAAGCTTTCTTT. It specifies CATRQGLNTEAFF.